This T cell receptor beta chain appears in the sequencing data of a study of metastatic and nonmetastatic thyroid tumors. Study-wide background: The comparison covered peripheral blood and tumor or nodule tissue in malignant and benign thyroid patients.

Original processing methods: Across clinicopathological groups, CDR3 differences served as the basis for building a distant-metastasis classifier for papillary thyroid cancer. With MiXCR, TCRdb called clones anew from the PCR reads. The V and J calls and clone size are TCRdb's, not the authors'. The sample yields about 40,000 clones, 13% seen once. Among the patients, none had received any treatment before thyroid surgery. In its sample, this clone was seen a few times. Its antigen remains unknown. The germline gives CDR1 DFQATT, CDR2 SNEGSKA (reference sequence). The CDR3 loop spans 15 amino acids. The V gene end was trimmed by 1 base and the J gene end by 6 bases; junction bases not matched to a gene: 10. Broader study findings: Compared with benign nodules, malignant thyroid tumors were reported to have significantly higher TCR beta diversity in both blood and tumor.

This sequence was found in a female donor with papillary thyroid cancer or a benign thyroid nodule (not recorded which). Some clones in this sample may be carry-over from other donors' samples. This chain connects TRBV20-1 to TRBJ2-5, with 8 bases matching TRBD2. The specimen sequenced was blood. This CDR3 is CSARGGSSGSQTQYF. The DNA of the CDR3 is TGCAGTGCTAGAGGGGGATCGAGCGGGAGTCAGACCCAGTACTTC.